The sequence of this T cell receptor (beta chain) was determined in a study of STAT3 mutations in large granular lymphocyte leukemia. Points from the study as a whole: At least one immunodominant TCR beta clonotype appeared in every T-cell large granular lymphocyte leukemia patient. Samples missed the first appearance of the clone. All newly emerging clones after therapy were STAT3 wild type.

TCRbeta libraries averaged about 44,000 productive templates per sample. The protocol was immunoSEQ multiplex PCR, while the TCRdb copy is restricted to in-frame clones and leaves out a portion. The sample consists of about 12,000 clones, 80% to 90% of them appearing once. The CDR3 is 18 amino acids. V shed 0 bases, J shed 7 bases, and the junction held 14 bases outside the gene matches. CDR1 MGHRA and CDR2 YSYEKL come from the germline V gene. On this clone: Its antigen is currently unknown.

This sequence joins TRBV4-1 and TRBJ2-4, with 8 positions matching TRBD2. Sequenced: PBMCs. The TCR was taken from a human donor with T large granular lymphocyte leukemia. Some clones in this sample may be carry-over from other donors' samples. The CDR3 here is CASSQDTGGRTERNIQYF. The CDR3 DNA follows: TGCGCCAGCAGCCAAGATACGGGGGGGCGGACCGAAAGGAACATTCAGTACTTC.